The clone carrying this T cell receptor beta chain was recorded a few times. The trim removed 6 bases at V and 1 base at J, leaving 5 bases unmatched. This CDR3 region has 14 residues. Germline CDR1 and CDR2: MGHDK and SYGVNS. This sample was taken from a study of cytomegalovirus exposure and HLA in healthy donors. With 60 Vbeta and 13 Jbeta primers, the PCR was carried out. Only in-frame clones appear in the TCRdb table, and some are missing; sequencing was by immunoSEQ multiplex PCR. The table lists 90,000 to 120,000 clones, around 10% of them singletons. Sequenced sample: PBMCs. This TCR was sampled from a man aged 35 to 55 in good health and CMV-seropositive. The chain combines TRBV25-1 with TRBJ1-2; TRBD1 matches at 7 bases. CDR3 amino acids: CASSPGTDNYGYTF. The CDR3, as DNA: TGTGCCAGCAGCCCCGGGACAGATAACTATGGCTACACCTTC.